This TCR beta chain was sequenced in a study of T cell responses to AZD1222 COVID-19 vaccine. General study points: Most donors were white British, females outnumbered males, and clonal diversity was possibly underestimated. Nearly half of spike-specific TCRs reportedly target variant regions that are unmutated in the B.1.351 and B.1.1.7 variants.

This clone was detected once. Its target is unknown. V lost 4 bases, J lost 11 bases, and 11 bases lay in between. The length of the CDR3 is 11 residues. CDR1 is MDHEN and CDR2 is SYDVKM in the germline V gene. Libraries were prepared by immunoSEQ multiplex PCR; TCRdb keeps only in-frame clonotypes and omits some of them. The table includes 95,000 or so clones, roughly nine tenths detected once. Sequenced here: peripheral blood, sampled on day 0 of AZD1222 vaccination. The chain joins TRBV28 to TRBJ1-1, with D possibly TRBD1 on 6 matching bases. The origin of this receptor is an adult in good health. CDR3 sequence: CASSYQGRAFF. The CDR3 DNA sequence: TGTGCCAGCAGTTACCAGGGGCGGGCTTTCTTT.